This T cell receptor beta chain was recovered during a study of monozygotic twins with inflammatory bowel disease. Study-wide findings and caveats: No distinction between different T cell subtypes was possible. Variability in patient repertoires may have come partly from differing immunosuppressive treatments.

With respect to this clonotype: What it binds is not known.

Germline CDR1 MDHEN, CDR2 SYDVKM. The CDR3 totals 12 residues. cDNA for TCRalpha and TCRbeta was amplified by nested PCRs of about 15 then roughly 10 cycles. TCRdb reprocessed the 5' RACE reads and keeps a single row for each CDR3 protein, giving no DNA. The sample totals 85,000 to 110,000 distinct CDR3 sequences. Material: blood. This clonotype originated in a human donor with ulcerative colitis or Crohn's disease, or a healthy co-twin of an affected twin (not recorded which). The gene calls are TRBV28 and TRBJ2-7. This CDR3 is CASKVGLYEQYF.